Sequencing of this TCR beta chain was carried out in a study of monozygotic twins with inflammatory bowel disease. TCRdb re-called the 5' RACE reads; one entry per CDR3 protein, DNA not given. The repertoire table contains about 160,000 distinct CDR3 sequences. Germline lookup yields CDR1 SGHTA and CDR2 FQGNSA. The CDR3 contains 15 residues. The V and J genes are TRBV7-2 and TRBJ2-4. The specimen sequenced was blood. The receptor comes from a human donor with ulcerative colitis or Crohn's disease, or a healthy co-twin of an affected twin (not recorded which). CDR3 in amino acids: CASSSSFAVNNMQYF.